A single sample is the source of the 2 T cell receptor beta chains below, sequenced in a study of blood T cell repertoires in COVID-19. TCRdb's table, derived via immunoSEQ multiplex PCR, lists solely in-frame clones and lacks some. Of roughly 190,000 clones in the sample, 70% to 90% were seen once. Sequenced sample: PBMCs or T cells enriched from blood (not recorded which). The receptor set was obtained from a woman aged 18-35 years who had recovered from COVID-19.

The chain has TRBV6-5 and TRBJ1-6, with D maybe TRBD1 (5 bases). Trimming took 5 bases from V and 7 from J, leaving 9 bases between them. The CDR3 consists of 13 residues. Germline-derived CDR1 and CDR2 are MNHEY and SVGAGI. The CDR3 here is CASSRKGNSPLHF. For the CDR3, the DNA is TGTGCCAGCAGTCGGAAGGGGAATTCACCCCTCCACTTT.

V usage is TRBV28 and J usage is TRBJ1-4; TRBD1 matches at 9 bases. The CDR3 runs to 15 residues. Germline trimming cut 6 bases from V and 7 bases from J; bases unmatched to any gene: 9. CDR1 is MDHEN, CDR2 SYDVKM, per germline. CDR3 coding DNA: TGTGCCAGCAGCCAACCCGGGACAGGGTCTGAAAAACTGTTTTTT. This sequence encodes CASSQPGTGSEKLFF.